Below, 11 T cell receptor delta chains from the same sample are listed, as sequenced in a study of gamma-delta chains in newborns, infants, children. With CATT, TCRdb re-called clones from the reads. The data contain 2,500 to 3,500 delta-chain clones, 51% of them singletons. Material: blood. The receptors come from a child who received the measles vaccine.

V is TRDV1 and J is TRDJ1, with D uncertain. From germline, CDR1 is TSWWSYY and CDR2 QGS. The CDR3 is 22 amino acids. Trimming took 1 base from V and 4 from J, leaving 34 bases between them. The CDR3 DNA follows: TGTGCTCTTGGGGAACCGGATCAGAATCCCCGGAGCCTAAACCCGTACAGCGATAAACTCATCTTT. Translation: CALGEPDQNPRSLNPYSDKLIF.

As regards this clone: A read error likely explains this, since a far larger clone differs by one base. Other DNA sequences in the sample encode the same CDR3. CDR3 DNA sequence: TGTGCCTTTCACCCGGGGTACTGGGGGATAGTGTACACCGATAAACTCATCTTC. Protein: CAFHPGYWGIVYTDKLIF. The rearrangement joins TRDV3 to TRDJ1, with TRDD3 identical over 11 bases. The CDR3 sequence is 18 residues long. Germline CDR1 is TVYSNPD and CDR2 is GDNSRS (reference sequence). The full variable domain, completed using reference TRDV3 and TRDJ1, is CDKVTQSSPDQTVASGSEVVLLCTYDTVYSNPDLFWYRIRPDYSFQFVFYGDNSRSEGADFTQGRFSVKHILTQKAFHLVISPVRTEDSATYYCAFHPGYWGIVYTDKLIFGKGTRVTVEP.

This clone is termed medium-sized (0.01 to 0.1%). The chain employs TRDV1 and TRDJ1; 11 positions match TRDD3. There are 20 residues in the CDR3. Germline-derived CDR1 and CDR2 are TSWWSYY and QGS. The ends lost 1 base at V and 2 bases at J; junction bases unmatched: 15. The CDR3 loop is CALGEQDYWGIYLGTDKLIF. The CDR3 DNA reads TGTGCTCTTGGGGAACAGGACTACTGGGGGATATACCTGGGGACCGATAAACTCATCTTT.

A remark on this clone: This may be a read error: a much more frequent sequence differs by one nucleotide. This CDR3 is also generated by other DNA sequences in the sample. This chain joins TRDV2 and TRDJ3; no firm D call. V was pared by 0 bases and J by 4 bases, with 6 bases between. Germline CDR1 and CDR2: GEAIGNYY and EKD. The CDR3 extends over 15 amino acids. The DNA of the CDR3 is TGTGCCTGTGACACCGTCTCATGGGACACCCGACAGATGTTTTTC. Its protein is CACDTVSWDTRQMFF.

This clone is deemed medium-sized. The chain uses TRDV2 and TRDJ2, with 9 positions matching TRDD3. V trimming: 3 bases; J trimming: 0 bases; junction bases outside the gene matches: 1. The CDR3 runs 15 residues. Germline loops: CDR1 GEAIGNYY, CDR2 EKD. CDR3 coding DNA: TGTGCCTGTGACTGGGGGATAGCTTTGACAGCACAACTCTTCTTT. Amino acid sequence: CACDWGIALTAQLFF.

As for this clone: Possible read error: a much larger clone is one base away. The V call is TRDV2, the J call TRDJ2; no clear D. The CDR3 consists of 15 residues. With 0 bases removed from V and 3 bases from J, the gap between germline ends came to 10 bases. CDR1 is GEAIGNYY, CDR2 EKD, per germline. The CDR3 nucleotides are TGTGCCTGTGACACCCTGGAGGACCTGACAGCACAACTCTTCTTT. Translated: CACDTLEDLTAQLFF.

In this sample, this clone turned up a few times. This rearrangement joins TRDV1 to TRDJ1; D perhaps matches TRDD3 (7 bases). This CDR3 contains 17 residues. V was pared by 3 bases and J by 5 bases, with 22 bases between. Germline CDR1 is TSWWSYY and CDR2 is QGS. Here the CDR3 DNA reads TGTGCTCTTGGGGACCCTCTCCTACGAACTGGGGAAGATAAACTCATCTTT. Its protein is CALGDPLLRTGEDKLIF.

Comment on this clone: This clone may be a read error of a much larger clone one base away. Additional DNA sequences in this sample encode the identical CDR3. The chain combines TRDV1 with TRDJ1, with 7 bases matching TRDD3. From germline, CDR1 is TSWWSYY and CDR2 QGS. This CDR3 is 18 amino acids long. Written as DNA, the CDR3 is TGCGCTCTTGGGGAACTGGTTCCCCCGGTGGGGGAGTCCGATAAACTCATCTTT. Its protein is CALGELVPPVGESDKLIF.

A remark on this clone: A much larger clone differs from this one at a single base, so this may be a read error. The chain links TRDV2 to TRDJ3, with D perhaps TRDD3 (5 bases). The CDR3 runs 18 residues. Per the germline V gene, CDR1 is GEAIGNYY and CDR2 is EKD. CDR3 bases: TGTGCCTGTGACACCGTACTGGAACCCTCCTGGGACACCCGACAGACGTTTTTC. This sequence encodes CACDTVLEPSWDTRQTFF.

By its share, this clone is medium-sized. This specimen includes other DNA sequences encoding the same CDR3. The chain is built from TRDV3 and TRDJ3, with D maybe TRDD2 (9 bases). The length of the CDR3 is 23 residues. V lost 3 bases and J lost 2, with 35 bases in between. The germline CDR1 and CDR2 sequences are TVYSNPD and GDNSRS (reference sequence). As DNA, the CDR3 is TGTGCCTTGCCCGAAAACCTTCCTACCCTCTTTGGGGGATTCGCCTGGGACACCCGACAGATGTTTTTC. The encoded protein is CALPENLPTLFGGFAWDTRQMFF.

This clone was seen only once. This may be a read error, as it is one base from a much larger clone. This chain connects TRDV2 to TRDJ1; 9 bases are a match to TRDD3. The V and J ends lost 1 base and 0 bases, in that order; junction bases with no gene match: 2. The length of the CDR3 is 15 residues. In germline, CDR1 is GEAIGNYY, CDR2 EKD. The DNA for the CDR3 is TGTGCCTGTGACACTGCTGGGGGATACACCGATAAACTCATCTTT. This translates into CACDTAGGYTDKLIF.